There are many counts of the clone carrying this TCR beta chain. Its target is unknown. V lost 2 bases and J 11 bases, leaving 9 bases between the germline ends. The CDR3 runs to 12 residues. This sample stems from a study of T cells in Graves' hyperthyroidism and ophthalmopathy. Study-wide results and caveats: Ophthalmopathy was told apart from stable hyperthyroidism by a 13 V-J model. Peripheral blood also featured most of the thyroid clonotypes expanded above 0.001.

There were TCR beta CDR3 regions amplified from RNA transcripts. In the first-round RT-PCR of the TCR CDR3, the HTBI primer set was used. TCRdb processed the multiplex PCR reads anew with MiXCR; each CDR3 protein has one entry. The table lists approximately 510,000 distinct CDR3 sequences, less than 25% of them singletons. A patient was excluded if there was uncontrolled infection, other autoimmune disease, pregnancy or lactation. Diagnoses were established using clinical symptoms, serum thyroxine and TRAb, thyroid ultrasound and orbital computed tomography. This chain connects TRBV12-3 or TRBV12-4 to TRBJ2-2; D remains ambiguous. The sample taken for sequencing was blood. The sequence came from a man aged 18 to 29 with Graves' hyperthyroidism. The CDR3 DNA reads TGTGCCAGCAGTTTAAGCCAGTACGAGCTGTTTTTT. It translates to CASSLSQYELFF.